This T cell receptor beta chain was captured by sequencing in a study of blood T cell repertoires in COVID-19. Produced via immunoSEQ multiplex PCR; TCRdb's table is partial and in-frame only. The data show roughly 340,000 clones, about 90% seen once. The sequence was obtained from a man aged 40-55 years in a cohort exposed to, infected with or recovered from COVID-19 (not recorded which). Material: PBMCs or T cells enriched from blood (not recorded which).

The CDR3 sequence: CASSMGAGGPREQYF. The DNA of the CDR3 is TGTGCCAGTAGTATGGGAGCGGGAGGGCCAAGGGAGCAGTACTTC. The J gene is TRBJ2-7, the V gene TRBV19; 10 positions agree with TRBD2. The CDR3 spans 15 residues. The V gene end was trimmed by 3 bases and the J gene end by 7 bases; junction bases not matched to a gene: 9. The germline gives CDR1 LNHDA, CDR2 SQIVND (reference sequence).